This entry lists 26 T cell receptor beta chains sequenced from one sample in a study of human T cells and chemical hapten exposure. MiXCR was run by TCRdb on the RACE reads, yielding one entry per CDR3 protein. The sample holds roughly 360,000 distinct CDR3 sequences; more than 4.5% are singletons and the top ten take around 2%. Described time point: patch test 1, 2 weeks after DPC sensitization. As for treatment: therapeutic diphenylcyclopropenone sensitization with weekly scalp DPC. The sequencing here drew on whole blood, taken in connection with sensitization to the hapten diphenylcyclopropenone (DPC). The source is a woman in her forties or fifties with alopecia areata. Some clones in this sample may be carry-over from other donors' samples.

The chain joins TRBV4-1 to TRBJ2-6; D may be TRBD2 (7 bases). Trimming removed 0 bases from V and 0 bases from J, with 18 bases in between. The V gene's germline CDR1 is MGHRA and CDR2 YSYEKL. This CDR3 is 20 amino acids long. The CDR3 sequence is CASSQDYGGAILSGANVLTF. Written as DNA, the CDR3 is TGCGCCAGCAGCCAAGATTATGGGGGGGCTATTCTCTCTGGGGCCAACGTCCTGACTTTC.

This clonotype was found many times. V is TRBV29-1 and J is TRBJ2-3, with 7 bases fitting TRBD1. This CDR3 is built from 14 residues. Per the germline V gene, CDR1 is SQVTM and CDR2 is ANQGSEA. The V gene end was trimmed by 7 bases and the J gene end by 1 base; junction bases not matched to a gene: 8. CDR3 DNA sequence: TGCAGCGCAGCCGGGGACAGAGGCACAGATACGCAGTATTTT. Protein product: CSAAGDRGTDTQYF.

This clonotype appeared many times. This chain joins TRBV27 and TRBJ2-7; 8 nucleotides line up with TRBD1. CDR3 size: 13 residues. Germline V gene lookup returns CDR1 MNHEY and CDR2 SMNVEV (reference sequence). V shed 6 bases and J 2 bases; nucleotides not matched to a gene: 3. The chain's CDR3 is CASRRTGTYEQYF. The CDR3, as DNA: TGTGCCAGCAGGCGGACAGGGACCTACGAGCAGTACTTC.

This clonotype was seen repeatedly, ten times or more. The chain combines TRBV29-1 with TRBJ1-3, with D unresolved. This CDR3 comprises 12 residues. The germline gives CDR1 SQVTM, CDR2 ANQGSEA. The V gene lost 7 bases and the J gene lost 3 bases, with 10 bases spanning the gap. The CDR3 sequence: CSANGRGNTIYF. The DNA of the CDR3 is TGCAGCGCGAATGGGCGTGGAAACACCATATATTTT.

This clonotype was detected many times. The chain carries TRBV6-2 or TRBV6-3 and TRBJ2-3; D gene uncertain. CDR3 size: 14 residues. Germline V gene data show CDR1 as MNHEY and CDR2 as SVGEGT. V was trimmed by 5 bases and J by 2 bases, leaving 11 bases between them. CDR3 bases: TGTGCCAGCAGTCCTTCAATGACCACAGATACGCAGTATTTT. This sequence encodes CASSPSMTTDTQYF.

This clonotype was detected many times. V and J are TRBV27 and TRBJ1-1; D possibly corresponds to TRBD1 (6 bases). Germline assignment: CDR1 MNHEY and CDR2 SMNVEV (reference sequence). The CDR3 covers 14 residues. Trimming removed 4 bases from V and 1 base from J, with 10 bases in between. In nucleotides, the CDR3 is TGTGCCAGCAGTTCGTGGACAGCGAACACTGAAGCTTTCTTT. Encoded protein: CASSSWTANTEAFF.

CDR3 nucleotides: TGTGCCTGGAGTGCAGGCCGTGAGGGGGCCAACGTCCTGACTTTC. Residues: CAWSAGREGANVLTF. The chain carries TRBV30 and TRBJ2-6; D not resolved. Per germline, CDR1 GTSNPN and CDR2 SVGIG (reference sequence). V lost 1 base, J lost 4 bases, and 11 bases lay in between. This CDR3 is 15 amino acids long. The variable domain in full, completed from reference TRBV30 and TRBJ2-6, reads SQTIHQWPATLVQPVGSPLSLECTVEGTSNPNLYWYRQAAGRGLQLLFYSVGIGQISSEVPQNLSASRPQDRQFILSSKKLLLSDSGFYLCAWSAGREGANVLTFGAGSRLTVL.

This clonotype has at least ten counts. The V call is TRBV7-2, the J call TRBJ2-7, with D perhaps matching TRBD1 or TRBD2 (6 bases each). Trimming cost V 5 bases and J 5 bases, with 16 bases left between them. CDR1 and CDR2 (germline): SGHTA, FQGNSA. The CDR3 has 14 residues. The CDR3 DNA reads as TGTGCCAGCAGCCGAGACGGGGGCGAGCACGAGCAGTACTTC. This encodes CASSRDGGEHEQYF. The full variable domain, rest sourced from reference TRBV7-2 and TRBJ2-7, is GAGVSQSPSNKVTEKGKDVELRCDPISGHTALYWYRQSLGQGLEFLIYFQGNSAPDKSGLPSDRFSAERTGGSVSTLTIQRTQQEDSAVYLCASSRDGGEHEQYFGPGTRLTVT.

V and J are TRBV10-3 and TRBJ2-3; D gene ambiguous. The CDR3 length is 15 residues. Germline V CDR1 and CDR2: ENHRY, SYGVKD. V was trimmed by 8 bases and J by 1 base, leaving 16 bases between them. CDR3 nucleotide sequence: TGTGCCATCTCCCTTGGGTCGGATGGCACAGATACGCAGTATTTT. Its protein product is CAISLGSDGTDTQYF.

This clonotype came up many times. V and J are TRBV2 and TRBJ1-5; D might be TRBD1 (6 bases). The germline V and J ends were trimmed by 4 bases and 7 bases, with 11 bases remaining between them. Per the germline V gene, CDR1 is SNHLY and CDR2 is FYNNEI. This CDR3 spans 13 amino acids. The CDR3 DNA reads as TGTGCCAGCAGTGTCGAGGGGGACCAGCCCCAGCATTTT. Translating gives CASSVEGDQPQHF.

The V gene is TRBV5-8, the J gene TRBJ1-1, with D perhaps matching TRBD1 (5 bases). This CDR3 spans 14 amino acids. The V gene lost 6 bases and the J gene lost 1 base, with 13 bases spanning the gap. Germline CDR1 is SGHTS and CDR2 is YDEGEE. CDR3 amino acids: CASNPGTANTEAFF. CDR3 sequence (DNA): TGTGCCAGCAATCCCGGGACGGCGAACACTGAAGCTTTCTTT.

This clonotype appeared many times. The V gene is TRBV7-2, the J gene TRBJ2-1; D is possibly TRBD2 (6 bases). The CDR3 contains 13 residues. The V end was cut by 6 bases, the J end by 3 bases, with 9 bases between. The germline V gene has CDR1 SGHTA and CDR2 FQGNSA. The CDR3 coding sequence is TGTGCCAGCAGTTTGGGACTCTACAATGAGCAGTTCTTC. Translation: CASSLGLYNEQFF.

At least ten counts were recorded for this clonotype. J is TRBJ1-2 and V is TRBV20-1; D not resolved. This CDR3 spans 12 amino acids. CDR1 DFQATT and CDR2 SNEGSKA come from the germline V gene (reference sequence). Trimming stripped 3 bases from V and 3 bases from J, with 8 bases between. DNA for the CDR3: TGCAGTGCTAGTTACCGGGACTATGGCTACACCTTC. Translating gives CSASYRDYGYTF.

This clonotype appeared many times. This chain joins TRBV7-2 and TRBJ1-2, with 7 bases identical to TRBD1. V lost 1 base and J lost 0; bases outside the gene matches: 8. Germline assignment: CDR1 SGHTA and CDR2 FQGNSA. The CDR3 contains 17 residues. The CDR3 loop reads CASSLVSGQAANYGYTF. The CDR3 DNA sequence: TGTGCCAGCAGCTTAGTTTCCGGACAGGCAGCTAACTATGGCTACACCTTC.

This clonotype has ten or more counts. The chain's CDR3 is CSGDSSGYTF. The CDR3 coding sequence is TGCAGCGGCGACAGCTCTGGCTACACCTTC. The rearrangement uses TRBV29-1 and TRBJ1-2; D possibly corresponds to TRBD1 (5 bases). This CDR3 region has 10 residues. The germline gives CDR1 SQVTM, CDR2 ANQGSEA. V lost 7 bases to trimming and J lost 7 bases, with 10 bases between them.

The chain has TRBV20-1 and TRBJ2-7; possible D gene TRBD2, 5 bases. V was shortened by 2 bases and J by 5 bases, with 13 bases between the two germline ends. This CDR3 has 13 amino acids. CDR1 and CDR2 from the germline V gene are DFQATT and SNEGSKA (reference sequence). CDR3 amino acids: CSARMGALHEQYF. The CDR3 DNA reads TGCAGTGCTAGAATGGGAGCCCTCCACGAGCAGTACTTC.

This clonotype was detected ten times or more. The V call is TRBV12-3 or TRBV12-4, the J call TRBJ1-4; possibly TRBD1 for D (6 bases). The CDR3 loop spans 14 amino acids. Trimming took off 8 bases at V and 7 bases at J, with 17 bases between the two ends. This CDR3 reads CASGILQGGEKLFF. Here the CDR3 DNA reads TGTGCCAGCGGAATCCTACAGGGTGGTGAAAAACTGTTTTTT.

The rearrangement uses TRBV5-1 and TRBJ2-5; 9 bases line up with TRBD1. The CDR3 is 14 amino acids. Germline values: CDR1 SGHRS, CDR2 YFSETQ. After removal of 7 bases from V and 1 base from J, the junction contained 5 bases not matched to a gene. The CDR3, as DNA: TGCGCCAGCGGCCCGGACAGGGGCCAAGAGACCCAGTACTTC. Its translation is CASGPDRGQETQYF. Complete variable domain (other parts from reference TRBV5-1 and TRBJ2-5): KAGVTQTPRYLIKTRGQQVTLSCSPISGHRSVSWYQQTPGQGLQFLFEYFSETQRNKGNFPGRFSGRQFSNSRSEMNVSTLELGDSALYLCASGPDRGQETQYFGPGTRLLVL.

This clonotype has just a few counts. The chain links TRBV29-1 to TRBJ2-2, with D perhaps TRBD1 (6 bases). Looked up from germline, CDR1 is SQVTM and CDR2 is ANQGSEA. Deletions cut 4 bases from V and 4 bases from J, with 10 bases between. The CDR3 runs to 13 residues. The CDR3, as DNA: TGCAGCGTTGCAGGGGCAGGCACCGGGGAGCTGTTTTTT. Its protein product is CSVAGAGTGELFF.

This clonotype was counted many times. The CDR3 sequence is CASSSHRGEEQFF. The CDR3 coding sequence is TGTGCCAGCTCCTCGCACAGGGGCGAAGAGCAGTTCTTC. V gene TRBV18 combines with J gene TRBJ2-1; 7 bases line up with TRBD1. Germline values: CDR1 KGHSH, CDR2 LQKENI. V lost 6 bases to trimming and J lost 10 bases; unmatched junction nucleotides: 9. This CDR3 comprises 13 residues.

This clonotype has at least ten counts. J is TRBJ2-7 and V is TRBV12-3 or TRBV12-4; possibly TRBD2 for D (6 bases). Trimming took 1 base from V and 6 from J, leaving 7 bases between them. The CDR3 has 12 amino acids. The CDR3 DNA reads TGTGCCAGCAGTTTAGACGGGAGCGAGCAGTACTTC. Its protein is CASSLDGSEQYF.

This clonotype showed up many times. J is TRBJ2-7 and V is TRBV6-2 or TRBV6-3; D may match TRBD1 or TRBD2 (5 bases each). Germline-derived CDR1 and CDR2 are MNHEY and SVGEGT. The CDR3 is 16 amino acids. The ends were cut back, 6 bases at V and 0 bases at J, with 18 bases in the middle. The DNA for the CDR3 is TGTGCCAGCAGAAACCCCTCGTTCGGGACCTCCTACGAGCAGTACTTC. Translating gives CASRNPSFGTSYEQYF.

This clonotype was detected only a few times. The rearrangement links TRBV3-1 to TRBJ2-7; 8 bases agree with TRBD1. V gave up 4 bases and J gave up 6 bases; unmatched junction bases: 8. The CDR3 is made up of 14 amino acids. The germline V gene encodes CDR1 LGHDT and CDR2 YNNKEL (reference sequence). The CDR3 sequence: CASSRTDREGEQYF. DNA of the CDR3: TGTGCCAGCAGCCGGACGGACAGGGAAGGCGAGCAGTACTTC.

This clonotype was picked up many times. The rearrangement uses TRBV20-1 and TRBJ2-1; 7 bases map to TRBD1. Losses at the gene ends were 4 bases for V and 9 bases for J; bases not matched to a gene: 6. This CDR3 has 12 residues. The germline V gene encodes CDR1 DFQATT and CDR2 SNEGSKA (reference sequence). The CDR3 loop reads CSAIQGLGEQFF. CDR3 DNA sequence: TGCAGTGCTATACAGGGGTTAGGTGAGCAGTTCTTC.

This clonotype was counted many times. V usage is TRBV5-6 and J usage is TRBJ2-5, with 12 bases fitting TRBD2. Germline lookup yields CDR1 SGHDT and CDR2 YYEEEE. V dropped 1 base and J dropped 2; count of bases not matched to a gene: 9. The CDR3 has 18 amino acids. This chain's CDR3 is CASSLYSTSGRAQETQYF. CDR3 DNA sequence: TGTGCCAGCAGCTTGTATTCGACTAGCGGGAGAGCTCAAGAGACCCAGTACTTC.

This clonotype was observed at least ten times. This chain links TRBV6-5 with TRBJ1-2, with 9 bases matching TRBD1. Trimming cost V 6 bases and J 5 bases; bases outside gene matches: 7. The CDR3 is made up of 14 amino acids. CDR1 and CDR2 from the germline V gene are MNHEY and SVGAGI. Here the CDR3 DNA reads TGTGCCAGCAGGCTTGGGACAGGGACATATGGCTACACCTTC. It is translated as CASRLGTGTYGYTF.